This T cell receptor (beta chain) comes out of a study of tumor and adjacent non-tumor tissue in lung cancer. Of note for this clonotype: Its antigen is unknown. At one end, the junction sequence differs from germline, possibly due to a read error.

RNA was extracted from bulk tissue without any cell sorting. The normal lung tissue was taken more than 3 cm from the tumor edge. TCRbeta libraries were built with three rounds of nested PCR, modified from ARM-PCR. Each CDR3 protein is one row after TCRdb ran MiXCR on the multiplex PCR reads. The sample contains about 43,000 distinct CDR3 sequences, around three fifths of which appear only once. General study points: Tumor repertoires had a smaller top 100 clone share than normal lung.

Germline CDR1 SGHNT, CDR2 YYREEE (reference sequence). CDR3 size: 15 residues. This chain links TRBV5-4 with TRBJ2-1; 7 bases line up with TRBD2. The specimen sequenced was distant non-tumor lung tissue. The TCR sequence derives from a man over 45 with non-small cell lung cancer. This CDR3 is CASSSGGGGYNEQLF. Written as DNA, the CDR3 is TGTGCCAGCAGCTCCGGCGGGGGAGGATACAATGAGCAGCTCTTC.